This entry lists 18 T cell receptor beta chains sequenced from one sample in a study of blood T cell repertoires in COVID-19. TCRdb keeps only in-frame clones here, not all; method: immunoSEQ multiplex PCR. This sample carries 260,000 or so clones, more than 70% of them seen once, and the ten largest clones take around 1.2%. Sequencing was done on a sample of PBMCs or T cells enriched from blood (not recorded which). These TCRs come from a woman aged 35 to 49 with acute COVID-19.

The CDR3 loop reads CASSGDSPYGYTF. CDR3 in DNA: TGTGCCAGCAGTGGGGACAGTCCCTATGGCTACACCTTC. J is TRBJ1-2 and V is TRBV5-6, with 7 bases identical to TRBD1. Trimming cost V 5 bases and J 4 bases; bases outside gene matches: 5. CDR3 size: 13 residues. The V gene's germline CDR1 is SGHDT and CDR2 YYEEEE.

V and J are TRBV28 and TRBJ1-1; tentatively, D is TRBD1 (5 bases). Trimming cost V 6 bases and J 1 base, with 15 bases left between them. Germline lookup yields CDR1 MDHEN and CDR2 SYDVKM. The CDR3 sequence is 15 residues long. The CDR3: CASSMPPGGNTEAFF. CDR3 sequence (DNA): TGTGCCAGCAGCATGCCCCCGGGGGGGAACACTGAAGCTTTCTTT.

This clone was recorded only once. The chain couples TRBV15 to TRBJ2-5; the D gene is possibly TRBD1 (5 bases). CDR3 length equals 13 residues. CDR1 and CDR2 from the germline V gene are LNHNV and YYDKDF (reference sequence). V dropped 2 bases and J dropped 5 bases, with 9 bases sitting between them. This CDR3 reads CATSRQGGETQYF. The CDR3, as DNA: TGTGCCACCAGCAGACAGGGCGGCGAGACCCAGTACTTC.

V and J are TRBV14 and TRBJ2-1; 7 bases agree with TRBD2. Germline trimming cut 7 bases from V and 0 bases from J; bases unmatched to any gene: 9. The CDR3 loop spans 16 amino acids. The germline gives CDR1 SGHDN, CDR2 FVKESK. CDR3 in amino acids: CASTMTGRSSYNEQFF. In nucleotides, the CDR3 is TGTGCCAGCACCATGACCGGGAGGAGCTCCTACAATGAGCAGTTCTTC.

The chain couples TRBV10-3 to TRBJ2-7; D uncertain. V lost 0 bases to trimming and J lost 1 base, with 4 bases between them. The length of the CDR3 is 13 residues. CDR1 and CDR2 (germline): ENHRY, SYGVKD. CDR3 coding DNA: TGTGCCATCAGTGAGTCCCAGTCCTACGAGCAGTACGTC. It yields the protein CAISESQSYEQYV.

This clone appeared once. The chain joins TRBV24-1 to TRBJ2-1; 8 positions agree with TRBD2. Looked up from germline, CDR1 is KGHDR and CDR2 is SFDVKD. The J segment lost 7 bases and the V segment lost 6 bases, leaving 10 bases of the junction unmatched. This CDR3 spans 15 amino acids. This chain's CDR3 is CATSPLAGYGNEQFF. Here the CDR3 DNA reads TGTGCCACCAGTCCCCTAGCGGGCTATGGGAATGAGCAGTTCTTC.

V and J are TRBV9 and TRBJ2-5; 11 nucleotides line up with TRBD2. This CDR3 spans 14 amino acids. Germline CDR1 reads SGDLS; CDR2 reads YYNGEE. Unmatched junction bases numbered 3, after V lost 4 bases and J lost 4 bases. Here the CDR3 DNA reads TGTGCCAGCAGCACTAGCGGGAGTACAGAGACCCAGTACTTC. Translated: CASSTSGSTETQYF.

This clone appeared a single time. The rearrangement joins TRBV5-1 to TRBJ2-1; 7 bases fit TRBD2. Looked up from germline, CDR1 is SGHRS and CDR2 is YFSETQ. V lost 3 bases, J lost 0 bases, and 6 bases stayed unmatched. CDR3 size: 16 residues. The CDR3 sequence is CASSWGGSSSYNEQFF. For the CDR3, the DNA is TGCGCCAGCAGCTGGGGGGGATCAAGCTCCTACAATGAGCAGTTCTTC.

V and J are TRBV29-1 and TRBJ1-5, with D perhaps matching TRBD1 (6 bases). This CDR3 is built from 14 residues. The germline CDR1 and CDR2 sequences are SQVTM and ANQGSEA. The V end was cut by 4 bases, the J end by 6 bases, with 16 bases between. The CDR3 DNA follows: TGCAGCGTTGCTGTGGGGGCGCCCAGTCAGCCCCAGCATTTT. Encoded protein: CSVAVGAPSQPQHF. The whole variable domain, filled in from reference TRBV29-1 and TRBJ1-5, reads SAVISQKPSRDICQRGTSLTIQCQVDSQVTMMFWYRQQPGQSLTLIATANQGSEATYESGFVIDKFPISRPNLTFSTLTVSNMSPEDSSIYLCSVAVGAPSQPQHFGDGTRLSIL.

The chain carries TRBV2 and TRBJ2-3; maybe TRBD1 (6 bases). From germline, CDR1 is SNHLY and CDR2 FYNNEI. CDR3 size: 14 residues. The germline V and J ends were trimmed by 7 bases and 2 bases, with 13 bases remaining between them. The CDR3 bases are TGTGCCAGCATCGGCAGGGGATACACAGATACGCAGTATTTT. Translation: CASIGRGYTDTQYF.

This chain links TRBV5-1 with TRBJ2-7, with 8 bases fitting TRBD1. This CDR3 has 13 residues. V was pared by 3 bases and J by 3 bases, with 2 bases of the junction left unmatched. From germline, CDR1 is SGHRS and CDR2 YFSETQ. CDR3 in DNA: TGCGCCAGCAGCTACGGACAGGGCTACGAGCAGTACGTC. It is translated as CASSYGQGYEQYV.

The V call is TRBV13, the J call TRBJ2-7; D is unclear. CDR3 length equals 15 residues. In germline, CDR1 is PRHDT, CDR2 FYEKMQ (reference sequence). Trimming took off 4 bases at V and 2 bases at J, with 15 bases between the two ends. Here the CDR3 reads CASSSLRSFAYEQYF. As DNA, the CDR3 is TGTGCCAGCAGCTCTCTACGAAGCTTCGCCTACGAGCAGTACTTC.

This chain connects TRBV28 to TRBJ1-5, with D possibly being TRBD1 (5 bases). This CDR3 is 14 amino acids long. The V gene's germline CDR1 is MDHEN and CDR2 SYDVKM. Trimming took off 2 bases at V and 11 bases at J, with 16 bases between the two ends. The CDR3 region is CASSLPPGLPTQHF. The CDR3 bases are TGTGCCAGCAGTTTACCACCGGGACTCCCGACCCAGCATTTT.

CDR3 residues: CASRFAGGENQPQHF. The CDR3 bases are TGCGCCAGCAGGTTCGCAGGGGGCGAGAATCAGCCCCAGCATTTT. The genes are TRBV10-2 and TRBJ1-5; TRBD1 agrees at 8 bases. V lost 6 bases, J lost 4 bases, and 8 bases stayed unmatched. CDR3 size: 15 residues. From germline, CDR1 is WSHSY and CDR2 SAAADI.

This chain links TRBV2 with TRBJ2-5, with TRBD1 matching over 9 bases. This CDR3 spans 17 amino acids. In germline, CDR1 is SNHLY, CDR2 FYNNEI. V was clipped by 5 bases and J by 4 bases; unmatched bases: 14. CDR3 in amino acids: CASSNVPGQGYTETQYF. The CDR3 DNA reads TGTGCCAGCAGTAATGTACCGGGACAGGGCTACACAGAGACCCAGTACTTC.

The chain couples TRBV18 to TRBJ1-1, with 7 bases matching TRBD1. V lost 6 bases and J lost 8; bases outside the gene matches: 15. CDR3 length equals 15 residues. CDR1 and CDR2 from the germline V gene are KGHSH and LQKENI. CDR3 nucleotides: TGTGCCAGCTCCTTTTCACGACAGGGTGCCGCCGAAGCTTTCTTT. It codes for CASSFSRQGAAEAFF.

The chain employs TRBV13 and TRBJ1-4; weak D call: TRBD1 (6 bases). CDR3 size: 15 residues. Germline CDR1 PRHDT, CDR2 FYEKMQ (reference sequence). The ends were cut back, 0 bases at V and 4 bases at J, with 9 bases in the middle. In DNA form, the CDR3 reads TGTGCCAGCAGCTTAGGGGGACACGTTAATGAAAAACTGTTTTTT. Its translation: CASSLGGHVNEKLFF.

CDR3 loop: CASTILQGSAEQYF. The CDR3 bases are TGTGCCAGCACCATCCTGCAGGGGAGTGCCGAGCAGTACTTC. This chain joins TRBV28 and TRBJ2-7; weak D call: TRBD1 (6 bases). Per the germline V gene, CDR1 is MDHEN and CDR2 is SYDVKM. The CDR3 has 14 amino acids. V lost 7 bases to trimming and J lost 6 bases, with 19 bases between them.